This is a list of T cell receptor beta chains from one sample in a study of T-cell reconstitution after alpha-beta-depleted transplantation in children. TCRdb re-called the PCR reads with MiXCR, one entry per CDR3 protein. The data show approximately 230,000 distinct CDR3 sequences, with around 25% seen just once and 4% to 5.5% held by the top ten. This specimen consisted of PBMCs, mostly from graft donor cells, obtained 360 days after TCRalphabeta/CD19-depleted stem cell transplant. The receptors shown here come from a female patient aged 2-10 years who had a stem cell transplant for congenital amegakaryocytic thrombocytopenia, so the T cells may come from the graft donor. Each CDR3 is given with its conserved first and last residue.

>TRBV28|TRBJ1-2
CASRQDNGRGYGYTF
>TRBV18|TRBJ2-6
CASSPGGIRAGANVLTF
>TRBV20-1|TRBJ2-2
CSARDSWTSGGRDTGELFF
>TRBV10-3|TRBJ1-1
CAISARQYTEAFF
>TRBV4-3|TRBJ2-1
CASSQKLAYEQFF
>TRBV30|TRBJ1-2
CAWGQVFVNNGYTF
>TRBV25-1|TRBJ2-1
CASSVAGANNEQFF
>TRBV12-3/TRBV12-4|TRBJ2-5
CASKEQGVRETQYF
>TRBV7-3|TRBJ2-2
CASSLGPTSGSGELFF
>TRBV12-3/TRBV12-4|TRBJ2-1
CASSRTSGSRYNEQFF
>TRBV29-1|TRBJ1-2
CSVEDRSAYGYTF
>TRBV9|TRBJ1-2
CASSALRGGYTF
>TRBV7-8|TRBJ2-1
CASSHRLSGEGYYNEQFF
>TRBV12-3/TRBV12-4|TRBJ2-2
CASSYQTGVTRELFF
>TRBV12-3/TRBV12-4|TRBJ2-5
CASSPRSPGGQETQYF
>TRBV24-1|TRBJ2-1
CATSDRGSRNEQFF